This passage covers 18 T cell receptor beta chains from one sample sequenced in a study of response to subunit inactivated influenza vaccine. One entry per CDR3 protein, called by TCRdb with MiXCR from the RT-PCR reads. The data contain a few hundred thousand distinct CDR3 sequences, 21% of them singletons. The source was PBMCs from blood, collected about 20 months after vaccination. Receptor source: a man aged 50 to 69 who received an inactivated influenza vaccine.

This clonotype was detected ten times or more. The chain couples TRBV7-6 to TRBJ2-1; TRBD1 agrees at 9 bases. The ends lost 5 bases at V and 5 bases at J; junction bases unmatched: 7. The CDR3 totals 15 residues. The V gene's germline CDR1 is SGHVS and CDR2 FNYEAQ. The chain's CDR3 is CASSLGQGSNNEQFF. CDR3 sequence (DNA): TGTGCCAGCAGCCTGGGACAGGGATCGAACAATGAGCAGTTCTTC. The full variable domain, rest sourced from reference TRBV7-6 and TRBJ2-1, is GAGVSQSPRYKVTKRGQDVALRCDPISGHVSLYWYRQALGQGPEFLTYFNYEAQQDKSGLPNDRFSAERPEGSISTLTIQRTEQRDSAMYRCASSLGQGSNNEQFFGPGTRLTVL.

This rearrangement joins TRBV7-6 to TRBJ2-2; D remains unclear. Trimming shortened V by 1 base and J by 1 base, and 7 bases separated the two germline ends. Germline CDR1 SGHVS, CDR2 FNYEAQ. This CDR3 has 15 amino acids. CDR3 in DNA: TGTGCCAGCAGCTTAGTTGTCTTGAACACCGGGGAGCTGTTTTTT. Its translation: CASSLVVLNTGELFF.

Points on this clonotype: This may be a read error, as it is one base from a much larger clone. The rearrangement joins TRBV6-1 to TRBJ1-5; D uncertain. The CDR3 extends over 14 amino acids. The germline V gene has CDR1 MNHNS and CDR2 SASEGT. Here the CDR3 DNA reads TGTGCCAGCTCGGCAGGAGATGGCAATCAGGCCCAGCATTTT. It is translated as CASSAGDGNQAQHF.

Only a few counts were recorded for this clonotype. The chain uses TRBV15 and TRBJ2-3; D gene uncertain. CDR3 length: 15 residues. The V end was cut by 1 base, the J end by 0 bases, with 8 bases between. The V gene's germline CDR1 is LNHNV and CDR2 YYDKDF (reference sequence). For the CDR3, the DNA is TGTGCCACCAGCAGAGGCCGGAGCAGCACAGATACGCAGTATTTT. As protein: CATSRGRSSTDTQYF.

This clonotype was recorded many times. The chain joins TRBV12-3 or TRBV12-4 to TRBJ2-1, with 11 bases identical to TRBD2. There are 15 residues in the CDR3. V lost 5 bases to trimming and J lost 5 bases; unmatched junction nucleotides: 5. The CDR3 spells CASSTSGGPHNEQFF. The CDR3 bases are TGTGCCAGCAGTACTAGCGGGGGCCCGCACAATGAGCAGTTCTTC.

A few counts support this clonotype. The chain is built from TRBV7-9 and TRBJ1-1; 7 nucleotides line up with TRBD1. With V trimmed by 1 base and J by 3 bases, 2 bases remained unmatched. Per germline, CDR1 SEHNR and CDR2 FQNEAQ (reference sequence). The CDR3 sequence is 14 residues long. The CDR3 coding sequence is TGTGCCAGCAGCTTAGAGGGGGCACACACTGAAGCTTTCTTT. Translating it yields CASSLEGAHTEAFF.

The chain carries TRBV20-1 and TRBJ2-1; D ambiguous. Trimming cost V 3 bases and J 1 base, with 10 bases left between them. CDR3 size: 14 residues. Germline CDR1 reads DFQATT; CDR2 reads SNEGSKA (reference sequence). The CDR3 here is CSARSTASYNEQFF. CDR3 sequence (DNA): TGCAGTGCTAGGAGTACAGCATCCTACAATGAGCAGTTCTTC.

This clonotype was detected a few times. The V call is TRBV29-1, the J call TRBJ2-3; a weak D match, TRBD2 (5 bases). V was pared by 6 bases and J by 2 bases, with 12 bases between. The CDR3 contains 13 residues. In germline, CDR1 is SQVTM, CDR2 ANQGSEA. CDR3 nucleotides: TGCAGCGTGGGAAGCGGAAACACAGATACGCAGTATTTT. This translates into CSVGSGNTDTQYF.

This clonotype has at least ten counts. The rearrangement joins TRBV20-1 to TRBJ2-7, with 7 bases fitting TRBD1. The V gene end was trimmed by 0 bases and the J gene end by 4 bases; junction bases not matched to a gene: 6. The CDR3 runs 14 residues. CDR1 is DFQATT and CDR2 is SNEGSKA in the germline V gene (reference sequence). CDR3 sequence (DNA): TGCAGTGCTAGAGATGGGACAGTACCTTACGAGCAGTACTTC. It is translated as CSARDGTVPYEQYF.

The sample holds a few counts of this clonotype. The genes are TRBV29-1 and TRBJ2-3; D ambiguous. This CDR3 comprises 13 residues. Looked up from germline, CDR1 is SQVTM and CDR2 is ANQGSEA. V lost 2 bases, J lost 2 bases, and 8 bases lay in between. In DNA form, the CDR3 reads TGCAGCGTTGAACCTGGTTCCACAGATACGCAGTATTTT. Translating gives CSVEPGSTDTQYF.

This clonotype was observed a few times. CDR3 residues: CASRPTGVGYNEQFF. The CDR3 DNA reads as TGTGCCAGCAGGCCGACAGGGGTTGGCTACAATGAGCAGTTCTTC. The rearrangement links TRBV6-1 to TRBJ2-1; the match to TRBD1 covers 8 bases. There are 15 residues in the CDR3. CDR1 is MNHNS, CDR2 SASEGT, per germline. The ends lost 6 bases at V and 3 bases at J; junction bases unmatched: 7.

In its sample, this clonotype was seen a few times. The CDR3 region has the DNA TGTGCCAGCAGCCGAGCACAGGGTGGGACCGGGGAGCTGTTTTTT. It is translated as CASSRAQGGTGELFF. This chain links TRBV7-2 with TRBJ2-2; possible D gene TRBD1, 6 bases. The V and J ends lost 5 bases and 5 bases respectively, with 15 bases between them. Germline-derived CDR1 and CDR2 are SGHTA and FQGNSA. CDR3 length: 15 amino acids.

The sample holds a few counts of this clonotype. The chain carries TRBV4-3 and TRBJ1-1; D is uncertain. Germline V gene sequence: CDR1 LGHNA, CDR2 YSLEER. V lost 1 base, J lost 1 base, and 7 bases lay in between. The CDR3 loop spans 14 amino acids. CDR3 amino acids: CASSQGWGNTEAFF. DNA of the CDR3: TGCGCCAGCAGCCAAGGATGGGGGAACACTGAAGCTTTCTTT.

This clonotype was counted between two and nine times. This chain links TRBV28 with TRBJ2-3; unclear D gene. Germline V gives CDR1 MDHEN, CDR2 SYDVKM. The CDR3 length is 15 residues. V lost 3 bases and J 0 bases, leaving 10 bases between the germline ends. The CDR3: CASSFGHPSTDTQYF. DNA of the CDR3: TGTGCCAGCAGTTTCGGTCATCCTAGCACAGATACGCAGTATTTT. Complete variable domain (other parts from reference TRBV28 and TRBJ2-3): DVKVTQSSRYLVKRTGEKVFLECVQDMDHENMFWYRQDPGLGLRLIYFSYDVKMKEKGDIPEGYSVSREKKERFSLILESASTNQTSMYLCASSFGHPSTDTQYFGPGTRLTVL.

This clonotype has more than one count but fewer than ten. The chain has TRBV4-3 and TRBJ2-1; D is uncertain. The CDR3 is 13 residues long. Germline CDR1 and CDR2: LGHNA and YSLEER. V shed 0 bases and J shed 13 bases, with 13 bases lying between them. CDR3: CASSQDPDLRQFF. The DNA for the CDR3 is TGCGCCAGCAGCCAAGATCCAGACCTGAGACAGTTCTTC.

Only a few counts were recorded for this clonotype. The V gene is TRBV18, the J gene TRBJ1-2, with TRBD1 as a possible D gene (5 bases). Germline CDR1 and CDR2: KGHSH and LQKENI. The CDR3 consists of 13 residues. Trimming shortened V by 3 bases and J by 9 bases, and 14 bases separated the two germline ends. In DNA, the CDR3 is TGTGCCAGCTCACCTACGAATGAGGGGAGCTACACCTTC. Its protein product is CASSPTNEGSYTF.

This clonotype showed up just a few times. The chain joins TRBV20-1 to TRBJ1-1; the match to TRBD1 covers 7 bases. This CDR3 has 15 amino acids. CDR1 and CDR2 from the germline V gene are DFQATT and SNEGSKA (reference sequence). J lost 2 bases, V lost 5 bases, and 11 bases had no gene match. The DNA for the CDR3 is TGCAGTGCTCCAAATAACCGGGACAGAAACACTGAAGCTTTCTTT. Translation gives CSAPNNRDRNTEAFF.

This clonotype was counted between two and nine times. This sequence joins TRBV28 and TRBJ1-4; D is uncertain. Germline lookup yields CDR1 MDHEN and CDR2 SYDVKM. V lost 3 bases and J 10 bases, leaving 9 bases between the germline ends. CDR3 size: 12 residues. CDR3 region: CASSFTGGKLFF. For the CDR3, the DNA is TGTGCCAGCAGTTTTACTGGAGGAAAACTGTTTTTT.